This passage covers 12 T cell receptor beta chains from one sample sequenced in a study of blood T cell repertoires in COVID-19. Using immunoSEQ multiplex PCR, the repertoire was profiled, and TCRdb retains in-frame clones only, with some absent. Seen here are about 250,000 clones, approximately 83% observed once, and the top ten hold about 4.3%. The source material was PBMCs or T cells enriched from blood (not recorded which). The receptors were gathered from a woman aged 25-40 years who had recovered from COVID-19.

The chain uses TRBV6-5 and TRBJ2-1; possibly TRBD2 for D (5 bases). The CDR3 runs to 15 residues. Germline V gene lookup returns CDR1 MNHEY and CDR2 SVGAGI. V lost 4 bases to trimming and J lost 5 bases, with 15 bases between them. The CDR3 sequence is CASSFSGMEDNEQFF. In DNA form, the CDR3 reads TGTGCCAGCAGTTTCTCCGGGATGGAGGACAATGAGCAGTTCTTC.

This chain uses TRBV14 with TRBJ2-7, with no clear D. Deletions cut 1 base from V and 3 bases from J, with 4 bases between. CDR3 size: 12 residues. From germline, CDR1 is SGHDN and CDR2 FVKESK. The CDR3 DNA follows: TGTGCCAGCAGCCAAGGTTACTACGAGCAGTACTTC. Protein product: CASSQGYYEQYF.

The chain recombines TRBV19 with TRBJ1-6; D is undetermined. The CDR3 spans 14 residues. V lost 5 bases and J 3 bases, leaving 8 bases between the germline ends. Germline assignment: CDR1 LNHDA and CDR2 SQIVND (reference sequence). The CDR3 DNA follows: TGTGCCAGTAGTGGCAGAGGCTATAATTCACCCCTCCACTTT. It is translated as CASSGRGYNSPLHF.

The rearrangement joins TRBV7-9 to TRBJ1-4; TRBD1 matches 8 bases. V lost 7 bases and J lost 7; bases outside the gene matches: 11. Germline CDR1 is SEHNR and CDR2 is FQNEAQ (reference sequence). The CDR3 consists of 15 residues. The CDR3 is CASKSGGVRFEKLFF. The CDR3 nucleotides read TGTGCCAGCAAGTCAGGGGGCGTTCGTTTTGAAAAACTGTTTTTT.

The chain recombines TRBV10-3 with TRBJ1-1, with unresolved D. CDR1 and CDR2 from the germline V gene are ENHRY and SYGVKD. The CDR3 consists of 12 residues. Trimming stripped 4 bases from V and 0 bases from J, with 3 bases between. The CDR3 is CAISGMNTEAFF. The CDR3 region has the DNA TGTGCCATCAGTGGTATGAACACTGAAGCTTTCTTT.

The gene calls are TRBV28 and TRBJ2-1, with 8 bases lining up with TRBD2. J lost 10 bases, V lost 1 base, and 9 bases had no gene match. This CDR3 is built from 15 residues. Germline CDR1 and CDR2: MDHEN and SYDVKM. The CDR3 loop reads CASSLFDGRANEQFF. CDR3 nucleotide sequence: TGTGCCAGCAGTTTATTCGACGGGAGGGCCAACGAGCAGTTCTTC.

The chain couples TRBV19 to TRBJ1-6; possibly TRBD1 for D (6 bases). The germline V gene encodes CDR1 LNHDA and CDR2 SQIVND (reference sequence). Trimming cost V 7 bases and J 0 bases, with 10 bases left between them. The CDR3 runs to 15 residues. The DNA of the CDR3 is TGTGCCAGTACAGACAGGAGCTCCTATAATTCACCCCTCCACTTT. Residues: CASTDRSSYNSPLHF.

This rearrangement joins TRBV27 to TRBJ2-7, with D unclear. CDR1 MNHEY and CDR2 SMNVEV come from the germline V gene (reference sequence). The CDR3 has 13 amino acids. V lost 2 bases and J lost 9, with 14 bases in between. As DNA, the CDR3 is TGTGCCAGCAGTTTAGCGCAGGCAGTGGCGCAGTACTTC. As protein: CASSLAQAVAQYF.

The rearrangement links TRBV10-3 to TRBJ2-7; 8 bases are shared with TRBD2. Germline CDR1 reads ENHRY; CDR2 reads SYGVKD. This CDR3 contains 17 residues. Losses at the gene ends were 4 bases for V and 0 bases for J; bases not matched to a gene: 11. The CDR3 reads CAISVSRAGVYSYEQYF. In nucleotides, the CDR3 is TGTGCCATCAGTGTGAGTCGAGCGGGAGTATACTCCTACGAGCAGTACTTC.

The V and J genes are TRBV2 and TRBJ2-2; 9 bases are a match to TRBD2. The CDR3 runs 15 residues. V dropped 6 bases and J dropped 6; count of bases not matched to a gene: 8. CDR1 is SNHLY and CDR2 is FYNNEI in the germline V gene. CDR3 sequence: CASSSGRIVAGELFF. In nucleotides, the CDR3 is TGTGCCAGCAGCAGCGGGAGGATCGTCGCCGGGGAGCTGTTTTTT.

This chain uses TRBV5-1 with TRBJ2-3; 10 bases fit TRBD2. J lost 9 bases, V lost 5 bases, and 12 bases had no gene match. The CDR3 has 15 amino acids. Germline CDR1 is SGHRS and CDR2 is YFSETQ. The CDR3 region has the DNA TGCGCCAGCAGTCCTGGCCCAGCGGGAGGGCCCACGCAGTATTTT. Translation: CASSPGPAGGPTQYF. The variable domain in full, with the rest retrieved from reference TRBV5-1 and TRBJ2-3, is KAGVTQTPRYLIKTRGQQVTLSCSPISGHRSVSWYQQTPGQGLQFLFEYFSETQRNKGNFPGRFSGRQFSNSRSEMNVSTLELGDSALYLCASSPGPAGGPTQYFGPGTRLTVL.

This clone was detected once. The gene calls are TRBV6-5 and TRBJ1-1; D is ambiguous. V shed 3 bases and J shed 0 bases, with 5 bases lying between them. The CDR3 loop spans 13 amino acids. Germline values: CDR1 MNHEY, CDR2 SVGAGI. The CDR3 protein is CASSYDMNTEAFF. The DNA for the CDR3 is TGTGCCAGCAGTTATGACATGAACACTGAAGCTTTCTTT.